These 14 T cell receptor beta chains were sequenced from one sample in a study of blood T cell repertoires in COVID-19. Assay used: immunoSEQ multiplex PCR; TCRdb lists only in-frame clones, some missing. The sample records 50,000 to 75,000 clones, approximately 79% being singletons. Sequenced material: peripheral blood. The receptors originated from a woman over 75 with active or convalescent COVID-19.

The rearrangement links TRBV7-9 to TRBJ1-2, with 10 bases identical to TRBD1. The CDR3 covers 15 residues. Losses at the gene ends were 5 bases for V and 4 bases for J; bases not matched to a gene: 7. The germline V gene has CDR1 SEHNR and CDR2 FQNEAQ (reference sequence). CDR3 DNA sequence: TGTGCCAGCAGCCGGGACAGGGGAGGAGGCTATGGCTACACCTTC. Translated, it gives CASSRDRGGGYGYTF.

The V call is TRBV5-5, the J call TRBJ2-2; TRBD1 is a possible D gene (7 bases). The CDR3 extends over 15 amino acids. The V end lost 5 bases, the J end lost 8 bases, and 19 bases lay between the germline ends. Germline lookup yields CDR1 SGHKS and CDR2 YYEKEE (reference sequence). The DNA for the CDR3 is TGTGCCAGCAGTCGGGGGCCACAGGGGTTGGGGGAGCTGTTTTTT. This codes for CASSRGPQGLGELFF.

J is TRBJ2-3 and V is TRBV7-9; tentative D call: TRBD2 (6 bases). Germline CDR1 reads SEHNR; CDR2 reads FQNEAQ (reference sequence). The CDR3 has 14 residues. V was pared by 2 bases and J by 7 bases, with 13 bases between. CDR3 nucleotides: TGTGCCAGCAGCTTAACCCGGACTAAAAATACGCAGTATTTT. Encoded protein: CASSLTRTKNTQYF.

The gene calls are TRBV7-3 and TRBJ1-1, with D maybe TRBD1 (6 bases). The ends were cut back, 3 bases at V and 3 bases at J, with 11 bases in the middle. The CDR3 covers 14 residues. CDR1 is SGHTA and CDR2 is FQGTGA in the germline V gene. CDR3 amino acids: CASSFDRRDTEAFF. In nucleotides, the CDR3 is TGTGCCAGCAGCTTTGACAGGAGAGACACTGAAGCTTTCTTT.

The chain links TRBV19 to TRBJ1-2; D is undetermined. V lost 1 base and J lost 3, with 15 bases in between. The CDR3 sequence is 16 residues long. Germline V gene sequence: CDR1 LNHDA, CDR2 SQIVND (reference sequence). CDR3 sequence reads: CASSIVPPTFYYGYTF. For the CDR3, the DNA is TGTGCCAGTAGTATAGTTCCCCCTACCTTCTACTATGGCTACACCTTC.

In regard to this clone: The same CDR3 also results from other DNA sequences found in this sample. V gene TRBV5-1 combines with J gene TRBJ1-1; perhaps TRBD1 as D (5 bases). CDR3 size: 13 residues. V lost 1 base to trimming and J lost 1 base, with 5 bases between them. Per germline, CDR1 SGHRS and CDR2 YFSETQ. The CDR3 sequence is CASSLTGNTEAFF. CDR3 DNA: TGCGCCAGCAGCTTGACAGGGAACACTGAAGCTTTCTTT. The variable domain in full, completed from reference TRBV5-1 and TRBJ1-1, reads KAGVTQTPRYLIKTRGQQVTLSCSPISGHRSVSWYQQTPGQGLQFLFEYFSETQRNKGNFPGRFSGRQFSNSRSEMNVSTLELGDSALYLCASSLTGNTEAFFGQGTRLTVV.

The chain combines TRBV19 with TRBJ1-2; TRBD1 matches at 9 bases. The CDR3 contains 17 residues. Germline V gives CDR1 LNHDA, CDR2 SQIVND (reference sequence). J lost 6 bases, V lost 3 bases, and 14 bases had no gene match. The DNA for the CDR3 is TGTGCCAGTAGTATGACGGGGGACAGGGCCAAAGGGAATGGCTACACCTTC. It codes for CASSMTGDRAKGNGYTF.

This clone was found once. V and J are TRBV4-2 and TRBJ2-7, with D possibly TRBD2 on 6 matching bases. The CDR3 is 15 residues long. The germline V gene encodes CDR1 LGHNA and CDR2 YNFKEQ. V gave up 0 bases and J gave up 2 bases, with 11 bases separating them. The DNA for the CDR3 is TGTGCCAGCAGCCAAGATGGGACTGAGACCTACGAGCAGTACTTC. Translating gives CASSQDGTETYEQYF.

Regarding this clone: Other nucleotide sequences from this sample produce the same CDR3. This sequence joins TRBV5-1 and TRBJ1-2; possibly TRBD1 for D (5 bases). There are 13 residues in the CDR3. Germline V gene lookup returns CDR1 SGHRS and CDR2 YFSETQ. Trimming shortened V by 4 bases and J by 1 base, and 8 bases separated the two germline ends. The CDR3 loop is CASSRDSNYGYTF. CDR3 nucleotide sequence: TGCGCCAGCAGCCGAGACAGTAACTATGGCTACACCTTC.

The chain recombines TRBV7-3 with TRBJ2-1; 12 nucleotides align to TRBD2. The junction had 10 bases not matched to a gene; V was cut back by 4 bases and J by 9 bases. The CDR3 length is 16 residues. Germline V gives CDR1 SGHTA, CDR2 FQGTGA. As DNA, the CDR3 is TGTGCCAGCAGCTCTGCTAGCGGGGGGGCGATCAGTGAGCAGTTCTTC. Translating gives CASSSASGGAISEQFF.

The chain has TRBV7-9 and TRBJ1-4, with 7 bases that match TRBD1. The CDR3 is 15 residues long. The germline V gene has CDR1 SEHNR and CDR2 FQNEAQ (reference sequence). Trimming cost V 0 bases and J 8 bases; bases outside gene matches: 6. The chain's CDR3 is CASSLALQGTEKLFF. The CDR3 DNA reads as TGTGCCAGCAGCTTAGCTTTACAGGGGACGGAAAAACTGTTTTTT.

The chain uses TRBV25-1 and TRBJ2-3; 8 bases map to TRBD2. CDR1 is MGHDK and CDR2 is SYGVNS in the germline V gene. The V and J ends lost 2 bases and 6 bases, in that order; junction bases with no gene match: 10. This CDR3 contains 16 residues. CDR3 sequence (DNA): TGTGCCAGCAGTGAAAAGGGAGTCGGGGGGGTGGATACGCAGTATTTT. Translating it yields CASSEKGVGGVDTQYF.

A note on this clone: Other DNA sequences in this sample translate to the same CDR3. The V call is TRBV11-2, the J call TRBJ2-5; 12 positions agree with TRBD2. The CDR3 has 15 amino acids. CDR1 and CDR2 from the germline V gene are SGHAT and FQNNGV. Trimming at V came to 3 bases and at J to 5 bases, leaving 4 bases not matched to a gene. The CDR3 loop reads CASSLASGGAETQYF. DNA of the CDR3: TGTGCCAGCAGCTTGGCTAGCGGGGGGGCGGAGACCCAGTACTTC.

The rearrangement links TRBV20-1 to TRBJ2-3; 13 nucleotides agree with TRBD2. The CDR3 consists of 18 residues. The germline V gene encodes CDR1 DFQATT and CDR2 SNEGSKA (reference sequence). V shed 3 bases and J 2 bases; nucleotides not matched to a gene: 11. CDR3 sequence (DNA): TGCAGTGCTAGTGACGCGACTAGCGGGGGGTCAGCCACAGATACGCAGTATTTT. It yields the protein CSASDATSGGSATDTQYF.